This TCR beta chain was sequenced in a study of shared clonotypes between healthy human individuals. Regarding the study as a whole: Few donors restricted represented genetic and exposure-history diversity.

As defined, naive CD8 cells were CD45RO-negative and positively selected for CCR7, with terminally differentiated effector memory CD45RA+ cells excluded. Sequencing was performed with immunoSEQ multiplex PCR; in TCRdb, only in-frame clones are kept and a portion is missing. The sample carries millions of clones, just under 95% recorded once. A word on this clone: The antigen is undetermined.

This CDR3 comprises 15 residues. Trimming cost V 0 bases and J 2 bases, with 9 bases left between them. Germline CDR1 reads SGDLS; CDR2 reads YYNGEE. This chain links TRBV9 with TRBJ1-3, with a tentative D call TRBD1 (5 bases). Sequenced material: naive CD8+ T cells sorted from blood. This TCR came from a man between 18 and 29 years old in good health. The CDR3 DNA reads as TGTGCCAGCAGCGTAGAAGGCAGGGCTGGAAACACCATATATTTT. Translation: CASSVEGRAGNTIYF.